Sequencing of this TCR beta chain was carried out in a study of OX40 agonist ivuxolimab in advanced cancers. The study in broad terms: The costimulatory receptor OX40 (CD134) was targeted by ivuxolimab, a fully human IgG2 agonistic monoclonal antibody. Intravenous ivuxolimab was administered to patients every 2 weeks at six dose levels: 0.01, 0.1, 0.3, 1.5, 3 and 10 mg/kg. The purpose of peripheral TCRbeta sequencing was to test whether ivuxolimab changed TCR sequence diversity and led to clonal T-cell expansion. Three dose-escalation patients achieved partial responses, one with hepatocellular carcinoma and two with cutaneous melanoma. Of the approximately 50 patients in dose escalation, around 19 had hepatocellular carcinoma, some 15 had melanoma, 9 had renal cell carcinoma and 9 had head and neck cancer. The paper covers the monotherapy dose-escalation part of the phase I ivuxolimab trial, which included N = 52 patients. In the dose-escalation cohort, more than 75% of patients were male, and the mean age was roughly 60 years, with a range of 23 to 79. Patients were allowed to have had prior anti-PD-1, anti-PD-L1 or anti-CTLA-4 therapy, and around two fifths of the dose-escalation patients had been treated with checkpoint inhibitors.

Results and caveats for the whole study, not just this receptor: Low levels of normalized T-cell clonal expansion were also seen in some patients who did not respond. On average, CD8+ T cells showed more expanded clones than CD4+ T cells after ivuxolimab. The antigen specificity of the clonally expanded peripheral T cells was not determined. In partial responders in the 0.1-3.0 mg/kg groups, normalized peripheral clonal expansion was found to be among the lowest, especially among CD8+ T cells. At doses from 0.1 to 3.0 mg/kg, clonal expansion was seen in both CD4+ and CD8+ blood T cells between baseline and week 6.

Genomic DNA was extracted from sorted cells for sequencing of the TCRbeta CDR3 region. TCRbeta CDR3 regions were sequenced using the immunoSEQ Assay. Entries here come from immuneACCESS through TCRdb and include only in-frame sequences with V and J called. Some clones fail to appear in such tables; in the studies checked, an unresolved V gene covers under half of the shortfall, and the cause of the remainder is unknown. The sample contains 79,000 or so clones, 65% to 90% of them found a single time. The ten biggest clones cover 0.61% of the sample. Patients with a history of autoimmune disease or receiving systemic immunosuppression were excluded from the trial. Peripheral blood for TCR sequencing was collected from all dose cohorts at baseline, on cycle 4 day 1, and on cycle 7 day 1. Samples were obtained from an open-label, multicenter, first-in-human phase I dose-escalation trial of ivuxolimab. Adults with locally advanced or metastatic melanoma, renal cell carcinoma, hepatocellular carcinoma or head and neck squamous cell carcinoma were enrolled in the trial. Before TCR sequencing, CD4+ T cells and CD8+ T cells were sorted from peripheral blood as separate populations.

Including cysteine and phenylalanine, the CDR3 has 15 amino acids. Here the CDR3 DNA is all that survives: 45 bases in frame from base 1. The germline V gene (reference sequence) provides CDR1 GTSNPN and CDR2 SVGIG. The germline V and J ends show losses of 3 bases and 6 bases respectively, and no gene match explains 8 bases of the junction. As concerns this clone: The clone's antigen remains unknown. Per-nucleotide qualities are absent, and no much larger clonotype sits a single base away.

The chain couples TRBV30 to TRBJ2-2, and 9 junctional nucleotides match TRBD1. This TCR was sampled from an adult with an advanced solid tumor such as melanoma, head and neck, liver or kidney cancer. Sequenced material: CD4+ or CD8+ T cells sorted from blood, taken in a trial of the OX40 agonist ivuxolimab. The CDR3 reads CAWSIPGTGSGELFF. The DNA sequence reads TGTGCCTGGAGCATCCCCGGGACAGGGTCCGGGGAGCTGTTTTTT.